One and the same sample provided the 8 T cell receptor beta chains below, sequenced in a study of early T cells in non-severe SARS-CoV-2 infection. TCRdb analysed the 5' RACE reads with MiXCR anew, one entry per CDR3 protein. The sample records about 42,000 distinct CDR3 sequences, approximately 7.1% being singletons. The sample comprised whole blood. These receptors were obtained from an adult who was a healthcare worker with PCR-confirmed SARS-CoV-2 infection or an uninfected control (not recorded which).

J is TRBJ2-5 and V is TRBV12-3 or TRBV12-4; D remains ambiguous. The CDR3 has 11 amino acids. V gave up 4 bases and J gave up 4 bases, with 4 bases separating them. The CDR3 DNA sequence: TGTGCCAGCAGTTCATCAGAGACCCAGTACTTC. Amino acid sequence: CASSSSETQYF.

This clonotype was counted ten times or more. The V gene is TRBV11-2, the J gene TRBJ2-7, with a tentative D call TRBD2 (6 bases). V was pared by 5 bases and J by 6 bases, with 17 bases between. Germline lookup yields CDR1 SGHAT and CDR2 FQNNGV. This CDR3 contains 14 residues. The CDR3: CASSPAGSRREQYF. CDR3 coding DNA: TGTGCCAGCAGCCCCGCGGGGTCTCGCCGCGAGCAGTACTTC.

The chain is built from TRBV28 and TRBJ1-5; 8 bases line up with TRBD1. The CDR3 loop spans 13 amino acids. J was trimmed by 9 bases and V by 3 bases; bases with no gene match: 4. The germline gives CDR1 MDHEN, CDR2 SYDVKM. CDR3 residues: CASSLTGAWPQHF. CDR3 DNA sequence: TGTGCCAGCAGTTTGACAGGGGCATGGCCCCAGCATTTT.

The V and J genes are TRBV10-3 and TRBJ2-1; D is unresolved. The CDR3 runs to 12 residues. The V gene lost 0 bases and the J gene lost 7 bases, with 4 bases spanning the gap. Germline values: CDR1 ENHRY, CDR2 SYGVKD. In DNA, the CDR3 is TGTGCCATCAGTGAGTCTCAAAATGAGCAGTTCTTC. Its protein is CAISESQNEQFF.

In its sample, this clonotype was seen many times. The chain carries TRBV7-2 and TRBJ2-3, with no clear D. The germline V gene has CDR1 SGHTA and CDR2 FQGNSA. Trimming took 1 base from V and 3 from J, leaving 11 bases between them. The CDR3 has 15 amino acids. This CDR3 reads CASSLGRPPTDTQYF. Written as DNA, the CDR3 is TGTGCCAGCAGCTTAGGCAGGCCTCCGACAGATACGCAGTATTTT.

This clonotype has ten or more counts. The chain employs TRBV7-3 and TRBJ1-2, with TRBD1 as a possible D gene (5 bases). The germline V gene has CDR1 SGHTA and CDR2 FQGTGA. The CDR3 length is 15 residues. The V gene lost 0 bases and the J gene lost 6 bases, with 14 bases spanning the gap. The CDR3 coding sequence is TGTGCCAGCAGCTTAACCGGGACTGCACTTGATGGCTACACCTTC. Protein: CASSLTGTALDGYTF.

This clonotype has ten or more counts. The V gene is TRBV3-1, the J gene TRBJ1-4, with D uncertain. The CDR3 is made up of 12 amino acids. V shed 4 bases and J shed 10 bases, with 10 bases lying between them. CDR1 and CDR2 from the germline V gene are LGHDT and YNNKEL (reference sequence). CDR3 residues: CASSRGDGKLFF. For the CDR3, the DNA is TGTGCCAGCAGCCGCGGCGATGGAAAACTGTTTTTT.

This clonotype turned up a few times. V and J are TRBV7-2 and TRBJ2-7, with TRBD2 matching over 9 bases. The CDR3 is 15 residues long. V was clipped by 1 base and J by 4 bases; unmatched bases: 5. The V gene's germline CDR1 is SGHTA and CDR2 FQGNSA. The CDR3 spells CASSLDSSGEYEQYF. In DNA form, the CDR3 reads TGTGCCAGCAGCTTAGATTCTAGCGGGGAGTACGAGCAGTACTTC.